Reported below is one TCR beta chain. The CDR3 has 14 amino acids. The germline gives CDR1 LGHDT, CDR2 YNNKEL (reference sequence). Trimming pared 0 bases from V and 13 bases from J, leaving 16 bases between. The sample comes from a study of blood T cell repertoires in COVID-19. Measured with immunoSEQ multiplex PCR; TCRdb has only the in-frame clones, and not every one. The data contain some 420,000 clones, around 87% of them seen just once; the ten biggest clones take up approximately 1.2%. Residents of approximately 25 US areas, aged about 18 to 89 years, made up the participants. Participant reports of clinical history set cohort assignment.

The receptor was derived from a man between 25 and 39 years old who had recovered from COVID-19. The sequenced sample was PBMCs or T cells enriched from blood (not recorded which). The chain uses TRBV3-1 (or the pseudogene TRBV3-2) and TRBJ1-5; D is possibly TRBD1 (6 bases). CDR3 sequence reads: CASSQDEWQGPQHF. In DNA, the CDR3 is TGTGCCAGCAGCCAAGATGAGTGGCAGGGGCCTCAGCATTTT.